This T cell receptor (beta chain) stems from a study of T cell changes during pregnancy in multiple sclerosis. V lost 5 bases and J lost 0, with 14 bases in between. From germline, CDR1 is LNHDA and CDR2 SQIVND (reference sequence). The CDR3 is 16 residues long. Produced via immunoSEQ multiplex PCR; TCRdb's table is partial and in-frame only. The data contain 85,000 to 110,000 clones, around nine tenths of them singletons. The receptor was derived from a female donor with multiple sclerosis, enrolled in a pregnancy study. The chain joins TRBV19 to TRBJ1-3, with D unresolved. Material: peripheral blood, obtained after pregnancy. Written as DNA, the CDR3 is TGTGCCAGTAGTGGTATCGACTTAGCCTCTGGAAACACCATATATTTT. Translation: CASSGIDLASGNTIYF.